The 27 T cell receptor beta chains listed next were all sequenced from one sample in a study of T-cell reconstitution after alpha-beta-depleted transplantation in children. Preparation of the TCRbeta library was carried out with unique molecular identifiers. TCRdb reprocessed the PCR reads via MiXCR and lists one record per CDR3 protein. Among 130,000 to 150,000 distinct CDR3 sequences listed, about 8.8% were seen once. Sequencing was performed on PBMCs, mostly from graft donor cells, taken 180 days after TCRalphabeta/CD19-depleted stem cell transplant. These receptors originate from a female patient aged 2-10 years who had a stem cell transplant for congenital amegakaryocytic thrombocytopenia, so the T cells may come from the graft donor.

This clonotype was detected many times. The chain carries TRBV20-1 and TRBJ2-3, with 11 bases fitting TRBD2. V trimming: 4 bases; J trimming: 4 bases; junction bases outside the gene matches: 1. CDR1 and CDR2 (germline): DFQATT, SNEGSKA (reference sequence). The length of the CDR3 is 13 residues. CDR3 sequence reads: CSAISGRADTQYF. In DNA form, the CDR3 reads TGCAGTGCTATTAGCGGGAGGGCAGATACGCAGTATTTT.

This chain links TRBV29-1 with TRBJ2-1; TRBD2 is a possible D gene (5 bases). Trimming left V 1 base short and J 0 bases short, with 13 bases between. Germline V gene data show CDR1 as SQVTM and CDR2 as ANQGSEA. The CDR3 is made up of 16 amino acids. CDR3 DNA sequence: TGCAGCGTTGAAGGTGGTGCGGGCATCTCCTACAATGAGCAGTTCTTC. It is translated as CSVEGGAGISYNEQFF.

This clonotype was seen many times. The chain carries TRBV10-3 and TRBJ2-1; possibly TRBD2 for D (6 bases). Trimming took 3 bases from V and 6 from J, leaving 24 bases between them. The CDR3 is 18 amino acids. Looked up from germline, CDR1 is ENHRY and CDR2 is SYGVKD. The CDR3 DNA reads TGTGCCATCAGTGACTCCCACGGGGGAACCGCCGACGGCAATGAGCAGTTCTTC. Protein product: CAISDSHGGTADGNEQFF.

A remark on this clonotype: A junction boundary mismatches the germline segment, possibly from a read error. J is TRBJ1-6 and V is TRBV27, with a tentative D call TRBD1 (5 bases). The CDR3 spans 16 residues. CDR1 is MNHEY and CDR2 is SMNVEV in the germline V gene (reference sequence). The CDR3 is CASSLRDGSYHSPLHF. The CDR3 DNA reads as TGTGCCAGCAGTCTAAGGGACGGCTCCTATCATTCACCCCTCCACTTT.

This clonotype was recorded at least ten times. J is TRBJ2-5 and V is TRBV4-2, with TRBD1 identical over 10 bases. Germline loops: CDR1 LGHNA, CDR2 YNFKEQ. This CDR3 contains 15 residues. The J segment lost 2 bases and the V segment lost 4 bases, leaving 4 bases of the junction unmatched. CDR3 nucleotides: TGTGCCAGCAGCCCCTGGGACAGGGGTCAAGAGACCCAGTACTTC. Translation gives CASSPWDRGQETQYF.

Remarks on this clonotype: Possible read error: a much larger clone is one base away. The CDR3 DNA follows: TGCGCCAGCAGCACACAGACAGGACCTGCTGAAGCTTTCTTT. Its translation is CASSTQTGPAEAFF. V gene TRBV5-1 combines with J gene TRBJ1-1; weak D call: TRBD1 (6 bases). Trimming removed 4 bases from V and 6 bases from J, with 16 bases in between. CDR3 length: 14 residues. From germline, CDR1 is SGHRS and CDR2 YFSETQ.

This clonotype was seen a few times. J is TRBJ2-4 and V is TRBV24-1, with TRBD2 matching over 13 bases. Looked up from germline, CDR1 is KGHDR and CDR2 is SFDVKD. CDR3 size: 18 residues. Trimming at V came to 4 bases and at J to 3 bases, leaving 8 bases not matched to a gene. CDR3 sequence (DNA): TGTGCCACCAGTGAACCCGGACTAGCGGGAGATGGCAAAAACATTCAGTACTTC. Its translation: CATSEPGLAGDGKNIQYF.

The chain is built from TRBV29-1 and TRBJ2-3; D is uncertain. Germline CDR1 and CDR2: SQVTM and ANQGSEA. V was pared by 0 bases and J by 1 base, with 8 bases between. The CDR3 extends over 14 amino acids. The CDR3 loop is CSVEDGYGTDTQYF. The CDR3 bases are TGCAGCGTTGAAGACGGGTATGGCACAGATACGCAGTATTTT.

This clonotype was picked up many times. The rearrangement uses TRBV10-2 and TRBJ2-7; the D call may be TRBD1 or TRBD2 (5 bases each). Between the trimmed V and J ends, which lost 6 bases and 0 bases, there was a span of 9 bases. The CDR3 has 13 residues. The germline V gene has CDR1 WSHSY and CDR2 SAAADI. CDR3 loop: CASSRDHSYEQYF. DNA of the CDR3: TGCGCCAGCAGCCGGGACCACTCCTACGAGCAGTACTTC.

This clonotype was counted between two and nine times. The genes are TRBV12-3 or TRBV12-4 and TRBJ2-7, with 9 bases matching TRBD2. This CDR3 region has 15 residues. V lost 4 bases to trimming and J lost 2 bases; unmatched junction nucleotides: 6. The CDR3 protein is CASSSPTSGPYEQYF. For the CDR3, the DNA is TGTGCCAGCAGTTCACCGACTAGCGGCCCCTACGAGCAGTACTTC.

Only a few counts were recorded for this clonotype. The gene calls are TRBV18 and TRBJ2-1; 9 bases align to TRBD2. CDR1 is KGHSH and CDR2 is LQKENI in the germline V gene. This CDR3 is built from 15 residues. The junction had 11 bases not matched to a gene; V was cut back by 7 bases and J by 7 bases. The CDR3 here is CASFKSGGPVNEQFF. CDR3 nucleotide sequence: TGTGCCAGCTTCAAGAGCGGGGGGCCAGTAAATGAGCAGTTCTTC.

This clonotype turned up a few times. The J gene is TRBJ1-2, the V gene TRBV4-1; D call uncertain. The CDR3 runs 13 residues. V gave up 0 bases and J gave up 5 bases, with 7 bases separating them. Germline CDR1 MGHRA, CDR2 YSYEKL. CDR3 sequence (DNA): TGCGCCAGCAGCCAAGATGTAAAGTATGGCTACACCTTC. Its protein is CASSQDVKYGYTF.

This clonotype was counted between two and nine times. The chain is built from TRBV27 and TRBJ2-7, with TRBD2 identical over 12 bases. From germline, CDR1 is MNHEY and CDR2 SMNVEV (reference sequence). The junction had 7 bases not matched to a gene; V was cut back by 6 bases and J by 4 bases. The CDR3 loop spans 15 amino acids. The CDR3 region is CASRTLAGGLYEQYF. The CDR3 DNA sequence: TGTGCCAGCAGGACTCTAGCGGGGGGGCTGTACGAGCAGTACTTC.

The chain joins TRBV20-1 to TRBJ1-3, with D tentatively TRBD1 (5 bases). V gave up 0 bases and J gave up 3 bases, with 15 bases separating them. The CDR3 length is 16 residues. Germline assignment: CDR1 DFQATT and CDR2 SNEGSKA (reference sequence). CDR3 nucleotides: TGCAGTGCTAGAGATCGGCAGGGTCGGCTTGGAAACACCATATATTTT. It is translated as CSARDRQGRLGNTIYF.

The chain links TRBV3-1 to TRBJ1-1, with unresolved D. The CDR3 is made up of 15 amino acids. Germline V gives CDR1 LGHDT, CDR2 YNNKEL (reference sequence). Trimming shortened V by 3 bases and J by 1 base, and 12 bases separated the two germline ends. In DNA form, the CDR3 reads TGTGCCAGCAGCCAGGACGCAAACTGGAACACTGAAGCTTTCTTT. This encodes CASSQDANWNTEAFF.

This clonotype was seen at least ten times. The V and J genes are TRBV5-1 and TRBJ2-1, with 7 nucleotides matching TRBD2. Germline CDR1 is SGHRS and CDR2 is YFSETQ. The CDR3 length is 18 residues. V lost 5 bases, J lost 3 bases, and 17 bases stayed unmatched. CDR3 protein: CASSSWLAGDLDYNEQFF. The CDR3 bases are TGCGCCAGCAGTTCTTGGCTTGCGGGGGACCTCGACTACAATGAGCAGTTCTTC.

A few counts support this clonotype. The chain employs TRBV6-5 and TRBJ1-2; D uncertain. The CDR3 extends over 13 amino acids. Trimming took off 6 bases at V and 4 bases at J, with 12 bases between the two ends. In germline, CDR1 is MNHEY, CDR2 SVGAGI. This CDR3 is CASRLESVYGYTF. DNA of the CDR3: TGTGCCAGCAGATTAGAATCGGTCTATGGCTACACCTTC.

About this clonotype: At one boundary the junction diverges from the germline segment, which might be a read error. CDR3 region: CSSSQDRRGDEAFF. DNA for the CDR3: TGTTCCAGCAGCCAAGATAGGAGGGGGGATGAAGCTTTCTTT. This chain links TRBV4-2 with TRBJ1-1; weak D call: TRBD1 (6 bases). The CDR3 sequence is 14 residues long. The germline CDR1 and CDR2 sequences are LGHNA and YNFKEQ.

This clonotype has a count of ten or more. The chain joins TRBV4-2 to TRBJ2-5; 8 bases agree with TRBD2. CDR1 is LGHNA and CDR2 is YNFKEQ in the germline V gene. J lost 0 bases, V lost 0 bases, and 3 bases had no gene match. CDR3 length: 16 amino acids. CDR3 nucleotide sequence: TGTGCCAGCAGCCAAGATAGCGGGACCTACCAAGAGACCCAGTACTTC. Translating it yields CASSQDSGTYQETQYF.

This chain links TRBV5-4 with TRBJ2-5, with D perhaps matching TRBD1 (6 bases). V was shortened by 5 bases and J by 1 base, with 21 bases between the two germline ends. CDR1 and CDR2 from the germline V gene are SGHNT and YYREEE (reference sequence). The CDR3 runs to 17 residues. The CDR3 DNA sequence: TGTGCCAGCAGTAGGGATTTGGGGGCCTCCCCCCAAGAGACCCAGTACTTC. Translating gives CASSRDLGASPQETQYF.

This clonotype was detected many times. V is TRBV10-3 and J is TRBJ1-2; TRBD1 might be the D (5 bases). Germline loops: CDR1 ENHRY, CDR2 SYGVKD. The CDR3 is made up of 13 amino acids. V lost 2 bases to trimming and J lost 4 bases, with 8 bases between them. The CDR3 nucleotides are TGTGCCATCAGTGAGACAGGTACCTATGGCTACACCTTC. It codes for CAISETGTYGYTF.

This clonotype was recorded a few times. V usage is TRBV6-5 and J usage is TRBJ2-3; TRBD2 aligns across 7 bases. The CDR3 is made up of 16 amino acids. The ends lost 0 bases at V and 2 bases at J; junction bases unmatched: 5. CDR1 and CDR2 from the germline V gene are MNHEY and SVGAGI. The CDR3 here is CASSYSGRSDTDTQYF. CDR3 nucleotides: TGTGCCAGCAGTTACTCCGGGAGGTCCGACACAGATACGCAGTATTTT.

The gene calls are TRBV27 and TRBJ2-1; the D gene is possibly TRBD2 (7 bases). V gave up 9 bases and J gave up 10 bases, with 28 bases separating them. In germline, CDR1 is MNHEY, CDR2 SMNVEV (reference sequence). The CDR3 runs to 16 residues. The DNA for the CDR3 is TGTGCCAGTCGAATACTGGGGGGGGGCGGTATTAGGGAGCAGTTCTTC. This codes for CASRILGGGGIREQFF.

This clonotype has a handful of counts. V gene TRBV6-1 combines with J gene TRBJ2-7, with 8 bases that match TRBD2. Germline lookup yields CDR1 MNHNS and CDR2 SASEGT. The trim removed 7 bases at V and 1 base at J, leaving 6 bases unmatched. The CDR3 spans 14 residues. The CDR3 region has the DNA TGTGCCAGCAACCTAGCGGGCCAGTCCTACGAGCAGTACTTC. Translating gives CASNLAGQSYEQYF.

In this sample, this clonotype turned up many times. This chain uses TRBV5-4 with TRBJ2-4, with D unclear. The CDR3 is 14 residues long. Trimming took off 4 bases at V and 0 bases at J, with 8 bases between the two ends. The germline CDR1 and CDR2 sequences are SGHNT and YYREEE (reference sequence). The CDR3 sequence is CASSTSTAKNIQYF. The CDR3 DNA sequence: TGTGCCAGCAGCACAAGTACAGCCAAAAACATTCAGTACTTC.

There are many counts of this clonotype. The V and J genes are TRBV3-1 and TRBJ2-7, with TRBD2 identical over 7 bases. V dropped 0 bases and J dropped 8; count of bases not matched to a gene: 4. Germline V gene sequence: CDR1 LGHDT, CDR2 YNNKEL (reference sequence). The CDR3 has 13 residues. The CDR3 sequence is CASSQDFGRQQYF. For the CDR3, the DNA is TGTGCCAGCAGCCAAGATTTCGGGAGGCAGCAGTACTTC.

This clonotype was recorded many times. V and J are TRBV20-1 and TRBJ1-5; no clear D. Germline CDR1 is DFQATT and CDR2 is SNEGSKA (reference sequence). This CDR3 is built from 13 residues. The V gene lost 3 bases and the J gene lost 8 bases, with 14 bases spanning the gap. CDR3 in amino acids: CSASTGSTEPQHF. For the CDR3, the DNA is TGCAGTGCTAGTACCGGGTCCACTGAGCCCCAGCATTTT.